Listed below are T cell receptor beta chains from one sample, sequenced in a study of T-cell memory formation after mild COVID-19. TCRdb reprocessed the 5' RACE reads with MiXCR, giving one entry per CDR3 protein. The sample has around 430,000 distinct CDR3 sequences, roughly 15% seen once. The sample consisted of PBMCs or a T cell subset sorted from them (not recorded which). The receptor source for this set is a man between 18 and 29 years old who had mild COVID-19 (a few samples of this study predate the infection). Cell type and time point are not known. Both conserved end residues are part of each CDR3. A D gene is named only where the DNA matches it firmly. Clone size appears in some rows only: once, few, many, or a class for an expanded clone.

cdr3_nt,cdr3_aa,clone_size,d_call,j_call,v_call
TGTGCCAGCAGCCCACAGGGAACGGGCTACACCTTC,CASSPQGTGYTF,.,.,TRBJ1-2,TRBV12-3/TRBV12-4
TGCGCCAGCGGGTGGGGGGGCCCGACAGATACGCAGTATTTT,CASGWGGPTDTQYF,.,.,TRBJ2-3,TRBV5-1
TGTGCCAGCACTAGGGTGCCGGGGACTGAAGCTTTCTTT,CASTRVPGTEAFF,.,.,TRBJ1-1,TRBV5-4
TGTGCCAGCAGTCCTCGGACAGGGAGAGTCACCGGGGAGCTGTTTTTT,CASSPRTGRVTGELFF,.,TRBD1,TRBJ2-2,TRBV12-3/TRBV12-4
TGCGCCAGCAGCTCCCCGGGCGGGGGCCCGCAGTATTTT,CASSSPGGGPQYF,many,.,TRBJ2-3,TRBV5-1
TGTGCCAGCTCCAGGGACAGGGGCGGCTACACCTTC,CASSRDRGGYTF,few,TRBD1,TRBJ1-2,TRBV18
TGTGCCAGCAGTTTATCGTTAACAGCTTACGAGCAGTACTTC,CASSLSLTAYEQYF,.,.,TRBJ2-7,TRBV27
TGTGCCAGCAGCAGCTCGCCCAGCGGGGGCAATCAGCCCCAGCATTTT,CASSSSPSGGNQPQHF,.,.,TRBJ1-5,TRBV7-2
TGTGCCAGCAGTTACTTTGGGCGGGAGCTGTTTTTT,CASSYFGRELFF,few,.,TRBJ2-2,TRBV6-2/TRBV6-3
TGTGCCAGCAGCCGCCCAGGAGGGGCGGCTGGAAACACCATATATTTT,CASSRPGGAAGNTIYF,few,.,TRBJ1-3,TRBV6-5
TGTGCCAGCAGTTTTTCCGATGGCTACACCTTC,CASSFSDGYTF,few,.,TRBJ1-2,TRBV28
TGTGCCAGCACCGATCCCGCTGCAGGGTACACATCAGGCAATCAGCCCCAGCATTTT,CASTDPAAGYTSGNQPQHF,many,.,TRBJ1-5,TRBV12-3/TRBV12-4
TGTGCCAGCGAGACAGATAGCTCCTACGAGCAGTACTTC,CASETDSSYEQYF,.,.,TRBJ2-7,TRBV28
TGCGCCAGCAGCGTCCAAGAGACCCAGTACTTC,CASSVQETQYF,many,.,TRBJ2-5,TRBV5-1
TGTGCCAGCAGCTTAGGTTTCGGGGGGAATCAGCCCCAGCATTTT,CASSLGFGGNQPQHF,.,.,TRBJ1-5,TRBV11-2
TGCGCCAGCAGCTTGGGATTACAGGGGGCCAATGAGCAGTTCTTC,CASSLGLQGANEQFF,few,TRBD1,TRBJ2-1,TRBV5-1
TGCAGTGCTAGCCCAGCGGGGGAAGAGACCCAGTACTTC,CSASPAGEETQYF,.,TRBD2,TRBJ2-5,TRBV20-1
TGTGCCAGCAGCCCGACCCAGCGGAGGGAGACCCAGTACTTC,CASSPTQRRETQYF,few,.,TRBJ2-5,TRBV12-3/TRBV12-4
TGCGCCAGCAGCCAAGATAGATTTAGCAATCAGCCCCAGCATTTT,CASSQDRFSNQPQHF,.,.,TRBJ1-5,TRBV4-3
TGTGCCAGCAGTTTTGGGGGATATGAGCAGTTCTTC,CASSFGGYEQFF,few,.,TRBJ2-1,TRBV12-3/TRBV12-4
TGTGCCAGCAGCTCCCGGCTAACCACAGATACGCAGTATTTT,CASSSRLTTDTQYF,.,.,TRBJ2-3,TRBV6-6
TGTGCCACCAGCAGAGATACCAGGACCTGGGACATTCAGTACTTC,CATSRDTRTWDIQYF,few,.,TRBJ2-4,TRBV15
TGTGCCAGCAGCGAGAGTTACAATGAGCAGTTCTTC,CASSESYNEQFF,.,.,TRBJ2-1,TRBV28
TGCGCCAGCAGCTCCGGCACCCCTGGGACTGAAGCTTTCTTT,CASSSGTPGTEAFF,few,.,TRBJ1-1,TRBV5-1
TGTGCCAGCACCAAAGGGGGCGCGGGCACAGATACGCAGTATTTT,CASTKGGAGTDTQYF,.,TRBD1,TRBJ2-3,TRBV6-5
TGTGCCAGCAGCTTAAGGGGGTACGGTTACAATGAGCAGTTCTTC,CASSLRGYGYNEQFF,.,.,TRBJ2-1,TRBV7-3
TGTGCCAGCAGTTTTCAGGGCACGAGTGAAAAACTGTTTTTT,CASSFQGTSEKLFF,.,.,TRBJ1-4,TRBV12-3/TRBV12-4
TGTGCCAGCAGCTTGGGGACGGGACAGGGCCGTTTTAGAACTGAAGCTTTCTTT,CASSLGTGQGRFRTEAFF,few,TRBD1,TRBJ1-1,TRBV7-9
TGCAGTGCTAGAGCAAGGTCCGATGTTGGCACCTTC,CSARARSDVGTF,few,.,TRBJ1-2,TRBV20-1
TGTGCCTCCCGACAGGGGGCGGACACTGAAGCTTTCTTT,CASRQGADTEAFF,.,TRBD1,TRBJ1-1,TRBV7-9
TGTGCCAGCAGAGACCCCTGGGCAGCGGATACGCAGTATTTT,CASRDPWAADTQYF,once,.,TRBJ2-3,TRBV2
TGTGCCAGCAGCCCCGCCCGACGGAGCAATTCACCCCTCCACTTT,CASSPARRSNSPLHF,.,.,TRBJ1-6,TRBV7-2
TGTGCCAGCAGCGGAAACTTGGGGGTTTACGGCTACACCTTC,CASSGNLGVYGYTF,few,.,TRBJ1-2,TRBV9
TGTGCCAGCAAGCGGCAGGGGGCGAAAACTGAAGCTTTCTTT,CASKRQGAKTEAFF,few,TRBD1,TRBJ1-1,TRBV25-1
TGCGCCAGCAGCCAAGTCGGGACACTCAGGACTGAAGCTTTCTTT,CASSQVGTLRTEAFF,.,.,TRBJ1-1,TRBV4-3
TGTGCCAGCACCTATGGACAGACCCTCGATGCGGGCTACACCTTC,CASTYGQTLDAGYTF,.,.,TRBJ1-2,TRBV12-3/TRBV12-4